This TCR beta chain stems from a study of cytomegalovirus exposure and HLA in healthy donors. Broader study findings: According to the study, roughly 160 TCR beta chains were cytomegalovirus-associated. Reportedly, diagnosis of cytomegalovirus status by the classifier showed high specificity and sensitivity. Follow-up analysis later connected one missense variant in DCLRE1C with trimming of TCR beta V- and J-genes.

Turning to this clone: Antigen unknown.

PCR primers comprised 60 Vbeta and 13 Jbeta primers. Measured with immunoSEQ multiplex PCR; TCRdb has only the in-frame clones, and not every one. The sample has approximately 100,000 clones, roughly 79% seen once; the top ten hold 5.8%. The specimen was PBMCs. This clonotype was obtained from a man aged 55 to 69 in good health and CMV-seropositive.

The CDR3 here is CASSEARGGVQPQHF. CDR3 in DNA: TGTGCCAGCAGTGAAGCGAGGGGGGGTGTTCAGCCCCAGCATTTT. The chain joins TRBV6-1 to TRBJ1-5; D might be TRBD1 (6 bases). The V end lost 0 bases, the J end lost 6 bases, and 12 bases lay between the germline ends. Germline CDR1 and CDR2: MNHNS and SASEGT. This CDR3 comprises 15 residues.